The entry below gives a single TCR beta chain sequence along with its context. Germline V gene lookup returns CDR1 SQVTM and CDR2 ANQGSEA. The V and J ends lost 8 bases and 6 bases, in that order; junction bases with no gene match: 4. The CDR3 extends over 11 amino acids. Participant ages covered 18 to 89 years across around 22 US areas. Which cohort a participant joined came from the clinical history participants gave. Symptom resolution, clearance, or two negative PCRs marked the recovered donors of Cohort 3. The sample comes from a study of blood T cell repertoires in COVID-19. TCRdb's copy holds only in-frame clones and misses some; the assay was immunoSEQ multiplex PCR. The profile covers about 310,000 clones, with under 90% appearing a single time and just under 9.5% taken by the ten largest.

The specimen sequenced was PBMCs or T cells enriched from blood (not recorded which). J is TRBJ1-2 and V is TRBV29-1; 9 bases match TRBD1. The origin of this receptor is a woman under 40 who had recovered from COVID-19. The CDR3 DNA is TGCAGCTTGACAGGGGGGAATGGCTACACCTTC. This sequence encodes CSLTGGNGYTF.